This T cell receptor (beta chain) derives from a study of Tregs in tolerant kidney transplant recipients. The wider study: A 3-day belatacept mixed lymphocyte reaction, sometimes plus 5-day graft donor restimulation, preceded CD4+CD25+CD127- sorting.

TCRdb's table, derived via immunoSEQ multiplex PCR, lists solely in-frame clones and lacks some. The sample consists of approximately 30,000 clones, 82% of them appearing once. In the case of this clone: Its antigen is undetermined.

The germline V and J ends were trimmed by 10 bases and 11 bases, with 21 bases remaining between them. In germline, CDR1 is MNHEY, CDR2 SVGAGI. CDR3 length: 14 amino acids. Input material: Tregs from blood cultured with allogeneic cells. The receptor's source is a human donor in good health. The chain recombines TRBV6-5 with TRBJ1-6; D remains ambiguous. The CDR3 here is CATSPNGLSAPLHF. CDR3 nucleotide sequence: TGTGCCACCTCACCTAATGGGCTATCGGCACCCCTCCACTTT.